This is a list of T cell receptor beta chains from one sample in a study of blood T cell repertoires in COVID-19. Sequencing used immunoSEQ multiplex PCR; TCRdb keeps in-frame clones, though not all of them. The sample includes about 42,000 clones, roughly 87% of them seen just once. Sequencing was done on a sample of peripheral blood. These receptors all come from a woman older than 75 in a cohort sampled during active or convalescent COVID-19. CDR3s include the opening cysteine and the closing phenylalanine or tryptophan. The order of the fields is clone size, J gene, V gene, D gene, CDR3 length, CDR3 DNA, CDR3 protein. The D gene is left open where the match is weak. Expanded clones are given a class, and other clones once, few, many or no size at all.

clone size: .; J gene: TRBJ1-3; V gene: TRBV30; D gene: .; CDR3 length: 13; CDR3 DNA: TGTGCCTGGGTTGTAGTCTCTGGAAACACCATATATTTT; CDR3 protein: CAWVVVSGNTIYF
clone size: .; J gene: TRBJ2-3; V gene: TRBV5-4; D gene: TRBD2; CDR3 length: 17; CDR3 DNA: TGTGCCAGCAGCCCCGGGGGGGCGGGGGCTAGCACAGATACGCAGTATTTT; CDR3 protein: CASSPGGAGASTDTQYF
clone size: .; J gene: TRBJ1-2; V gene: TRBV12-3/TRBV12-4; D gene: .; CDR3 length: 13; CDR3 DNA: TGTGCCAGCAGTCCCGGCGGGGGACGCGGCTACACCTTC; CDR3 protein: CASSPGGGRGYTF
clone size: few; J gene: TRBJ1-1; V gene: TRBV7-9; D gene: .; CDR3 length: 12; CDR3 DNA: TGTGCCAGCAGCGAAGGGGTCACTGAAGCTTTCTTT; CDR3 protein: CASSEGVTEAFF
clone size: .; J gene: TRBJ2-3; V gene: TRBV7-3; D gene: .; CDR3 length: 14; CDR3 DNA: TGTGCCAGCAGCTACTTTCGGGGCACAGATACGCAGTATTTT; CDR3 protein: CASSYFRGTDTQYF
clone size: .; J gene: TRBJ2-3; V gene: TRBV6-6; D gene: .; CDR3 length: 15; CDR3 DNA: TGTGCCAGCAGCCGCGTACAGGGTAGCACAGATACGCAGTATTTT; CDR3 protein: CASSRVQGSTDTQYF
clone size: .; J gene: TRBJ1-5; V gene: TRBV7-8; D gene: TRBD1; CDR3 length: 14; CDR3 DNA: TGTGCCAGCAGGGGGACAGGACACTCGGGGCCGACGCATTTT; CDR3 protein: CASRGTGHSGPTHF
clone size: .; J gene: TRBJ1-5; V gene: TRBV12-3/TRBV12-4; D gene: .; CDR3 length: 13; CDR3 DNA: TGTGCCAGCAGTCCCTCAGGGGATCAGCCCCAGCATTTT; CDR3 protein: CASSPSGDQPQHF
clone size: .; J gene: TRBJ1-6; V gene: TRBV7-9; D gene: TRBD1; CDR3 length: 14; CDR3 DNA: TGTGCCAGCATCCAGACAGGGGCGGATTCACCCCTCCACTTT; CDR3 protein: CASIQTGADSPLHF
clone size: .; J gene: TRBJ1-5; V gene: TRBV19; D gene: TRBD1; CDR3 length: 15; CDR3 DNA: TGTGCCAGTAGTAAAATGGCAGGGGGCGGCCAGCCCCAGCATTTT; CDR3 protein: CASSKMAGGGQPQHF
clone size: once; J gene: TRBJ2-1; V gene: TRBV5-4; D gene: .; CDR3 length: 16; CDR3 DNA: TGTGCCAGCAATTCAGTAAGTCTGGACTTGGACAATGAGCAGTTCTTC; CDR3 protein: CASNSVSLDLDNEQFF
clone size: .; J gene: TRBJ1-1; V gene: TRBV19; D gene: TRBD1; CDR3 length: 14; CDR3 DNA: TGTGCCAGTAGTATATTGACCCCAGGGGGGCAAGCTTTCTTT; CDR3 protein: CASSILTPGGQAFF
clone size: .; J gene: TRBJ2-3; V gene: TRBV2; D gene: .; CDR3 length: 15; CDR3 DNA: TGTGCCAGCAGTGGCCAGGGGTTTATCGCAGATACGCAGTATTTT; CDR3 protein: CASSGQGFIADTQYF
clone size: .; J gene: TRBJ2-3; V gene: TRBV21-1; D gene: .; CDR3 length: 14; CDR3 DNA: TGTGCCAGCAGCAAAGAGAAGACAGACGGAACGCAGTATTTT; CDR3 protein: CASSKEKTDGTQYF
clone size: once; J gene: TRBJ1-2; V gene: TRBV6-1; D gene: .; CDR3 length: 15; CDR3 DNA: TGTGCCAGCAGTGAAGTCTTCCAGGGGCCGGCTGGCTACACCTTC; CDR3 protein: CASSEVFQGPAGYTF
clone size: once; J gene: TRBJ2-1; V gene: TRBV4-3; D gene: .; CDR3 length: 15; CDR3 DNA: TGCGCCAGCAGCCAAGTGTATATGGGAGAAAGAGAGCAGTTCTTC; CDR3 protein: CASSQVYMGEREQFF
clone size: .; J gene: TRBJ2-5; V gene: TRBV7-2; D gene: .; CDR3 length: 15; CDR3 DNA: TGTGCCAGCAGCTTAGATCCGGGTCACCAAGAGACCCAGTACTTC; CDR3 protein: CASSLDPGHQETQYF
clone size: few; J gene: TRBJ1-3; V gene: TRBV7-9; D gene: .; CDR3 length: 14; CDR3 DNA: TGTGCCAGCAGCTTAGACTCACCCCGGGACACCATATATTTT; CDR3 protein: CASSLDSPRDTIYF
clone size: .; J gene: TRBJ2-3; V gene: TRBV5-4; D gene: TRBD2; CDR3 length: 17; CDR3 DNA: TGTGCCAGCAGCCCCGGCGGGGGACTAGCAGGCACAGATACGCAGTATTTT; CDR3 protein: CASSPGGGLAGTDTQYF
clone size: .; J gene: TRBJ2-7; V gene: TRBV30; D gene: .; CDR3 length: 15; CDR3 DNA: TGTGCCTGGAGTCGTCATACCGACGGGGTGTACGAGCAGTACTTC; CDR3 protein: CAWSRHTDGVYEQYF
clone size: .; J gene: TRBJ2-3; V gene: TRBV11-2; D gene: TRBD1; CDR3 length: 14; CDR3 DNA: TGTGCCAGCAGCACAGACAGGGGCACAGATACGCAGTATTTT; CDR3 protein: CASSTDRGTDTQYF
clone size: .; J gene: TRBJ1-2; V gene: TRBV4-1; D gene: TRBD1; CDR3 length: 17; CDR3 DNA: TGCGCCAGCAGCCCCAACCTGCTCCGGGACAGTAACTATGGCTACACCTTC; CDR3 protein: CASSPNLLRDSNYGYTF
clone size: .; J gene: TRBJ2-7; V gene: TRBV6-6; D gene: TRBD1; CDR3 length: 14; CDR3 DNA: TGTGCCAGCAGCCTCGTGACAGGGATCTACGAGCAGTACTTC; CDR3 protein: CASSLVTGIYEQYF
clone size: .; J gene: TRBJ2-2; V gene: TRBV10-1; D gene: .; CDR3 length: 17; CDR3 DNA: TGCGCCAGCAGTGGGGGAGCCAGGATAAAGAACACCGGGGAGCTGTTTTTT; CDR3 protein: CASSGGARIKNTGELFF
clone size: .; J gene: TRBJ1-4; V gene: TRBV5-6; D gene: TRBD1; CDR3 length: 15; CDR3 DNA: TGTGCCAGCAGCTTGCAAGGGGGCTCTAATGAAAAACTGTTTTTT; CDR3 protein: CASSLQGGSNEKLFF
clone size: once; J gene: TRBJ1-5; V gene: TRBV6-6; D gene: TRBD1; CDR3 length: 15; CDR3 DNA: TGTGCCAGCAGGAGGGACAGGGTTTCGAATCAGCCCCAGCATTTT; CDR3 protein: CASRRDRVSNQPQHF
clone size: .; J gene: TRBJ1-3; V gene: TRBV2; D gene: .; CDR3 length: 17; CDR3 DNA: TGTGCCAGCAGTGAAGCGCTTGGGGGGAGCTCTGGAAACACCATATATTTT; CDR3 protein: CASSEALGGSSGNTIYF
clone size: .; J gene: TRBJ2-1; V gene: TRBV7-2; D gene: .; CDR3 length: 14; CDR3 DNA: TGTGCCAGCAGCTTTTACAGAGACAACAATGAGCAGTTCTTC; CDR3 protein: CASSFYRDNNEQFF
clone size: .; J gene: TRBJ2-2; V gene: TRBV11-2; D gene: .; CDR3 length: 16; CDR3 DNA: TGTGCCAGCAGCCCCCCCGTTTCGGGAAACACCGGGGAGCTGTTTTTT; CDR3 protein: CASSPPVSGNTGELFF
clone size: once; J gene: TRBJ2-7; V gene: TRBV6-5; D gene: TRBD2; CDR3 length: 14; CDR3 DNA: TGTGCCAGCAGGGGGACTAGCGGAGCCTACGAGCAGTACTTC; CDR3 protein: CASRGTSGAYEQYF
clone size: .; J gene: TRBJ2-6; V gene: TRBV7-9; D gene: TRBD1; CDR3 length: 18; CDR3 DNA: TGTGCCAGCAGCCTACCCGATGACAGGGGGTCCGGGGCCAACGTCCTGACTTTC; CDR3 protein: CASSLPDDRGSGANVLTF
clone size: .; J gene: TRBJ1-2; V gene: TRBV29-1; D gene: TRBD1; CDR3 length: 15; CDR3 DNA: TGCAGCGTTGTGGCAGGGGGAGTTGTTGGCTATGGCTACACCTTC; CDR3 protein: CSVVAGGVVGYGYTF
clone size: .; J gene: TRBJ1-5; V gene: TRBV19; D gene: .; CDR3 length: 13; CDR3 DNA: TGTGCCAGTAGTATGGAGGTGTGGTGGCCCCAGCATTTT; CDR3 protein: CASSMEVWWPQHF
clone size: .; J gene: TRBJ2-1; V gene: TRBV6-5; D gene: .; CDR3 length: 13; CDR3 DNA: TGTGCCAGCAGTTACTCCGGGGTGAATGAGCAGTTCTTC; CDR3 protein: CASSYSGVNEQFF
clone size: .; J gene: TRBJ1-4; V gene: TRBV9; D gene: .; CDR3 length: 15; CDR3 DNA: TGTGCCAGCAGCGTAGGCCAGGGAGGTAATGAAAAACTGTTTTTT; CDR3 protein: CASSVGQGGNEKLFF
clone size: .; J gene: TRBJ2-3; V gene: TRBV5-5; D gene: .; CDR3 length: 14; CDR3 DNA: TGTGCCAGCAGCTTAAGCGTTCGCACAGATACGCAGTATTTT; CDR3 protein: CASSLSVRTDTQYF
clone size: .; J gene: TRBJ2-1; V gene: TRBV6-5; D gene: TRBD2; CDR3 length: 15; CDR3 DNA: TGTGCCAGCAGTATAGCGGGAGGGCCGTGGAATGAGCAGTTCTTC; CDR3 protein: CASSIAGGPWNEQFF
clone size: .; J gene: TRBJ2-2; V gene: TRBV9; D gene: .; CDR3 length: 17; CDR3 DNA: TGTGCCAGCAGCTCGACCCCAGGAAGTCGGAACACCGGGGAGCTGTTTTTT; CDR3 protein: CASSSTPGSRNTGELFF
clone size: .; J gene: TRBJ1-2; V gene: TRBV11-3; D gene: TRBD1; CDR3 length: 16; CDR3 DNA: TGTGCCAGCAGCTTAGATTCAGGACAGGTAATCTATGGCTACACCTTC; CDR3 protein: CASSLDSGQVIYGYTF
clone size: .; J gene: TRBJ2-2; V gene: TRBV5-5; D gene: .; CDR3 length: 14; CDR3 DNA: TGTGCCAGCAGCCCAAGGGGCGGGGCCGGGGAGCTGTTTTTT; CDR3 protein: CASSPRGGAGELFF
clone size: .; J gene: TRBJ1-2; V gene: TRBV11-2; D gene: TRBD1; CDR3 length: 14; CDR3 DNA: TGTGCCAGCAGCTTCCACCCCGGGACAGTCGGCTACACCTTC; CDR3 protein: CASSFHPGTVGYTF
clone size: .; J gene: TRBJ2-1; V gene: TRBV5-1; D gene: .; CDR3 length: 14; CDR3 DNA: TGCGCCAGCAGCTTGGAAGGAGGTCGCAATGAGCAGTTCTTC; CDR3 protein: CASSLEGGRNEQFF
clone size: .; J gene: TRBJ2-7; V gene: TRBV5-5; D gene: .; CDR3 length: 13; CDR3 DNA: TGTGCCAGCAGCTCGGGGGACGGATACGAGCAGTACTTC; CDR3 protein: CASSSGDGYEQYF
clone size: .; J gene: TRBJ2-1; V gene: TRBV24-1; D gene: TRBD2; CDR3 length: 17; CDR3 DNA: TGTGCCACCAGTGAATTGGGGACTAGCGGGAGGTCAAGTGAGCAGTTCTTC; CDR3 protein: CATSELGTSGRSSEQFF
clone size: .; J gene: TRBJ1-3; V gene: TRBV4-1; D gene: .; CDR3 length: 17; CDR3 DNA: TGCGCCAGCAGCCAAGGAGGGATCCCGTTCTCTGGAAACACCATATATTTT; CDR3 protein: CASSQGGIPFSGNTIYF
clone size: .; J gene: TRBJ2-3; V gene: TRBV19; D gene: TRBD2; CDR3 length: 16; CDR3 DNA: TGTGCCAGTAGTAGCCCTAGCGGGGGTAGCACAGATACGCAGTATTTT; CDR3 protein: CASSSPSGGSTDTQYF
clone size: .; J gene: TRBJ2-3; V gene: TRBV4-3; D gene: TRBD2; CDR3 length: 18; CDR3 DNA: TGCGCCAGCAGTCGTGGGACTAGCGGGATACTGAGCACAGATACGCAGTATTTT; CDR3 protein: CASSRGTSGILSTDTQYF
clone size: .; J gene: TRBJ1-2; V gene: TRBV29-1; D gene: .; CDR3 length: 13; CDR3 DNA: TGCAGCGTCCGAGGGTCCGATAACTATGGCTACACCTTC; CDR3 protein: CSVRGSDNYGYTF
clone size: .; J gene: TRBJ2-2; V gene: TRBV24-1; D gene: .; CDR3 length: 17; CDR3 DNA: TGTGCCACCAGTGATTTGAGTGAGCCCCCATACACCGGGGAGCTGTTTTTT; CDR3 protein: CATSDLSEPPYTGELFF
clone size: .; J gene: TRBJ1-1; V gene: TRBV7-9; D gene: TRBD1; CDR3 length: 15; CDR3 DNA: TGTGCCAGCAGCCAACCCCTGGGACAGGGATTTGAAGCTTTCTTT; CDR3 protein: CASSQPLGQGFEAFF
clone size: few; J gene: TRBJ1-1; V gene: TRBV10-1; D gene: .; CDR3 length: 14; CDR3 DNA: TGCGCCAGCAGTGAAGACCACAGGGTTACTGAAGCTTTCTTT; CDR3 protein: CASSEDHRVTEAFF
clone size: .; J gene: TRBJ2-7; V gene: TRBV3-1/TRBV3-2; D gene: .; CDR3 length: 15; CDR3 DNA: TGTGCCAGCTCCCACCGGCCAGACAAGTTTCACGAGCAGTACTTC; CDR3 protein: CASSHRPDKFHEQYF
clone size: few; J gene: TRBJ1-3; V gene: TRBV12-5; D gene: .; CDR3 length: 20; CDR3 DNA: TGTGCTAGTGGCCTGGGAGGAGGGGAGGCCATCATTGGCTCTGGAAACACCATATATTTT; CDR3 protein: CASGLGGGEAIIGSGNTIYF
clone size: .; J gene: TRBJ1-2; V gene: TRBV6-2/TRBV6-3; D gene: .; CDR3 length: 11; CDR3 DNA: TGTGCCAGCAGTTCCTTTGAGGGCTACACCTTC; CDR3 protein: CASSSFEGYTF
clone size: once; J gene: TRBJ2-1; V gene: TRBV5-4; D gene: TRBD2; CDR3 length: 16; CDR3 DNA: TGTGCCAGCAGCATTAGCGGGGGGGCCGCCTACAATGAGCAGTTCTTC; CDR3 protein: CASSISGGAAYNEQFF
clone size: .; J gene: TRBJ1-3; V gene: TRBV5-8; D gene: .; CDR3 length: 17; CDR3 DNA: TGTGCCAGCAGCATAAGTGGCCTGGTCGCGGGTGGAAACACCATATATTTT; CDR3 protein: CASSISGLVAGGNTIYF
clone size: few; J gene: TRBJ2-5; V gene: TRBV4-2; D gene: .; CDR3 length: 14; CDR3 DNA: TGTGCCAGCAGCCAACCGGGGGGCCGGGAGACCCAGTACTTC; CDR3 protein: CASSQPGGRETQYF
clone size: .; J gene: TRBJ2-7; V gene: TRBV4-3; D gene: TRBD1; CDR3 length: 16; CDR3 DNA: TGCGCCAGCAGCCAAGATACCGGGACAGGCCGATACGAGCAGTACTTC; CDR3 protein: CASSQDTGTGRYEQYF
clone size: .; J gene: TRBJ1-1; V gene: TRBV5-5; D gene: TRBD1; CDR3 length: 17; CDR3 DNA: TGTGCCAGCAGCTTGGATATGCGCAGGGGGCTCGGCACTGAAGCTTTCTTT; CDR3 protein: CASSLDMRRGLGTEAFF
clone size: .; J gene: TRBJ2-5; V gene: TRBV11-3; D gene: TRBD1; CDR3 length: 15; CDR3 DNA: TGTGCCAGCAGCTTAGCGGGACAGGTACAAGAGACCCAGTACTTC; CDR3 protein: CASSLAGQVQETQYF